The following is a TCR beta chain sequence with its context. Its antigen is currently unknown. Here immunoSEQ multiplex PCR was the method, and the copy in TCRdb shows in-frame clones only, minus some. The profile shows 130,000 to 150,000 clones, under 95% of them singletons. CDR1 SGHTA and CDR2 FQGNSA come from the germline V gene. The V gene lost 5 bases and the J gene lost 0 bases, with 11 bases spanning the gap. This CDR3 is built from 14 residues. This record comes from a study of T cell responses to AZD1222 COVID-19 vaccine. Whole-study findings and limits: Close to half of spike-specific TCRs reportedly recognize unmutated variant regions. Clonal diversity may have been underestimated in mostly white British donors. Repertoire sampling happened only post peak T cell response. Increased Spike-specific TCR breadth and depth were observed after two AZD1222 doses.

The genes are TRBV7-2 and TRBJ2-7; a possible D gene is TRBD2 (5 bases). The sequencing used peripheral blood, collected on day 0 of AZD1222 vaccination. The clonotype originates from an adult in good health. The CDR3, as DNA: TGTGCCAGCAGCACTCACCGGGACTCCTACGAGCAGTACTTC. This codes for CASSTHRDSYEQYF.